This T cell receptor (beta chain) was obtained from a study of T cell responses to AZD1222 COVID-19 vaccine. Overall study results and limits: Most donors were white British and more were female, and clonal diversity was possibly underestimated.

Sequencing used immunoSEQ multiplex PCR; TCRdb keeps in-frame clones, though not all of them. Counted here are about 140,000 clones, around 90% occurring once; the ten biggest clones make up approximately 1.7%. Germline V gene lookup returns CDR1 MGHRA and CDR2 YSYEKL. CDR3 length: 14 residues. With 4 bases removed from V and 10 bases from J, the gap between germline ends came to 17 bases. To note about this clone: Its antigen is as yet unknown.

The material sequenced was peripheral blood, taken on day 0 of AZD1222 vaccination. The receptor was derived from an adult in good health. The chain couples TRBV4-1 to TRBJ2-1; weak D call: TRBD2 (5 bases). The CDR3 reads CASSPSDPRGEQFF. As DNA, the CDR3 is TGCGCCAGCAGCCCCAGCGATCCACGGGGAGAGCAGTTCTTC.